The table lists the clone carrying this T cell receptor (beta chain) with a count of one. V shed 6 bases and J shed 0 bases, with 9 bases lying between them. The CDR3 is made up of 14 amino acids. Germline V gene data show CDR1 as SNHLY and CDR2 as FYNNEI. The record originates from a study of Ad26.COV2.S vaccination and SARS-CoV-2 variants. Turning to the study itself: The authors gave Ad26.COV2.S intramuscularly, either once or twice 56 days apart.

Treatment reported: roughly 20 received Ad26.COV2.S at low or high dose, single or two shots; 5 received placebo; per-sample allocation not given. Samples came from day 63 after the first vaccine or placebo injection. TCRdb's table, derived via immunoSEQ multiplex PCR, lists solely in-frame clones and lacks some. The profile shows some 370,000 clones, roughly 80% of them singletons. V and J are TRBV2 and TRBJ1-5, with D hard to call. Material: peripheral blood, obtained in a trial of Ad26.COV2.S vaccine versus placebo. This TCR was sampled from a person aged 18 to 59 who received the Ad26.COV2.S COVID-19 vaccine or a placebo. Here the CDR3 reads CASSQSYSNQPQHF. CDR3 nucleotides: TGTGCCAGCAGCCAGAGTTATAGCAATCAGCCCCAGCATTTT.